These T cell receptor beta chains were read from a single sample in a study of response to subunit inactivated influenza vaccine. TCRdb re-called the RT-PCR reads with MiXCR, one entry per CDR3 protein. Altogether 550,000 to 650,000 distinct CDR3 sequences are present, 12% being singletons, with the ten largest covering about 10%. Sequenced material: PBMCs from blood, taken on the day of vaccination. The receptors originated from a man aged 45 to 65 who received an inactivated influenza vaccine. The CDR3 runs from the conserved cysteine through the conserved F or W. Each record gives: CDR3 protein, J gene, V gene.

CASRGPGANTEAFF TRBJ1-1 TRBV6-1
CASSLVSNRVSYEQYF TRBJ2-7 TRBV11-3
CASSQTGAYGYTF TRBJ1-2 TRBV4-3
CSVEVFQGGTYEQYF TRBJ2-7 TRBV29-1
CASSPPGPGADTQYF TRBJ2-3 TRBV11-3
CASGTGLNTDTQYF TRBJ2-3 TRBV6-1
CASSRRWTPEHEQFF TRBJ2-1 TRBV27
CASSLATGATDTQYF TRBJ2-3 TRBV7-9
CATSSSYLAGTEQFF TRBJ2-1 TRBV15
CASSSFPGASEQFF TRBJ2-1 TRBV28
CASSRGRLAENNEQFF TRBJ2-1 TRBV5-5
CSVGGLSPLMNTEAFF TRBJ1-1 TRBV29-1
CATSRDFAPYYEQYF TRBJ2-7 TRBV15
CASSETGTGDAYNEQFF TRBJ2-1 TRBV5-1
CSAHNGQRTSYEQYF TRBJ2-7 TRBV20-1
CASGAGGNTEAFF TRBJ1-1 TRBV4-3
CASSQNLGTAVYMNTEAFF TRBJ1-1 TRBV4-3
CASSQDEGSGGSSNEQFF TRBJ2-1 TRBV4-2